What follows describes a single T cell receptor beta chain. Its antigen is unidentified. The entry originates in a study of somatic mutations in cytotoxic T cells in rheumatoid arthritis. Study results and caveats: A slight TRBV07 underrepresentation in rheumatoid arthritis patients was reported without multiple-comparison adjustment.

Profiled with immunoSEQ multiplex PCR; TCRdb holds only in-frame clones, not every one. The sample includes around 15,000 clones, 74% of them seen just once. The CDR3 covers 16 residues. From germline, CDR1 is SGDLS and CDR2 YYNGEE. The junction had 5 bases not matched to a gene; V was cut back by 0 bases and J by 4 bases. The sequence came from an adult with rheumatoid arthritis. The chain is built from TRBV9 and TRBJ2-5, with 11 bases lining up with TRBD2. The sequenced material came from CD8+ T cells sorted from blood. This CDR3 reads CASSVGSSGGIETQYF. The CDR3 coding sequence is TGTGCCAGCAGCGTAGGATCTAGCGGGGGGATAGAGACCCAGTACTTC.